This TCR beta chain was recovered during a study of cytomegalovirus exposure and HLA in healthy donors. Study in general: Earlier, 200 million or so T cells were analyzed, and around 100 million unique TCR beta sequences were found among them. Study-wide findings and caveats: About 150 TCR beta chains were listed as cytomegalovirus-associated. Later genetic work tied a missense DCLRE1C variant to beta-chain V and J trimming. An analysis was carried out later, and it reportedly showed fewer N-insertions in an Asian-associated ancestry cluster than the roughly 670-donor mean.

As concerns this clone: What it recognizes is unknown.

Primers: 60 Vbeta forward and 13 Jbeta reverse. Generated by immunoSEQ multiplex PCR, the TCRdb table keeps only in-frame clones and is missing some. The sample holds around 150,000 clones, approximately 79% seen once. Unmatched junction bases numbered 6, after V lost 1 base and J lost 7 bases. The CDR3 covers 15 residues. The V gene's germline CDR1 is MGHRA and CDR2 YSYEKL. The sample taken for sequencing was PBMCs. The source is a man aged 50 to 60 in good health and CMV-seropositive. The J gene is TRBJ2-2, the V gene TRBV4-1, with 7 bases identical to TRBD1. CDR3 in DNA: TGCGCCAGCAGCCAAGTCCCAGGGGGTCTCGGGGAGCTGTTTTTT. Protein product: CASSQVPGGLGELFF.